This T cell receptor (beta chain) stems from a study of cytomegalovirus exposure and HLA in healthy donors. In the study overall: In an earlier analysis, 90 million to 120 million unique TCR beta sequences were found from some 200 million T cells.

Study-level points and caveats: For most TCR beta V segments, an earlier analysis put the productive rate at about 90% or about 30% of the time.

Use of 60 Vbeta and 13 Jbeta primers characterized the PCR. Assay: immunoSEQ multiplex PCR; the TCRdb copy retains only in-frame clones and omits some. The sample holds 150,000 or so clones, about 73% seen once. A note on this clone: The antigen is undetermined.

Nominally healthy donors provided the samples, though records likely missed some immune exposures. This CDR3 is 13 amino acids long. CDR1 is SGHRS, CDR2 YFSETQ, per germline. Trimming removed 1 base from V and 3 bases from J, with 5 bases in between. The chain couples TRBV5-1 to TRBJ2-1; D call uncertain. Sequenced sample: PBMCs. The source is a woman aged 55-69 years in good health and CMV-seropositive. The CDR3, as DNA: TGCGCCAGCAGCTTGTCCAGCTACAATGAGCAGTTCTTC. Translation: CASSLSSYNEQFF.